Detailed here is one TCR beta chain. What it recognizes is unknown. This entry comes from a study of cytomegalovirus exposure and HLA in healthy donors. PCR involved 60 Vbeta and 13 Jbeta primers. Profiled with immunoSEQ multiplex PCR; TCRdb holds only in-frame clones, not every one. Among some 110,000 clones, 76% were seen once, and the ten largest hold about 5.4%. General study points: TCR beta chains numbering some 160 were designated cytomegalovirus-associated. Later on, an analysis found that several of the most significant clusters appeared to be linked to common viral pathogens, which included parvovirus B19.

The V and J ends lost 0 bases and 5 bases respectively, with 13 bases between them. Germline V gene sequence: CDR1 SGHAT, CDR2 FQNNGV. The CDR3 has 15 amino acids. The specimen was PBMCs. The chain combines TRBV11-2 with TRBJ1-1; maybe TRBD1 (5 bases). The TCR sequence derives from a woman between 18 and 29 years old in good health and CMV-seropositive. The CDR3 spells CASSLDLGVGTEAFF. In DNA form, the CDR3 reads TGTGCCAGCAGCTTAGATCTAGGGGTGGGAACTGAAGCTTTCTTT.